This T cell receptor beta chain was retrieved from a study of T cells of healthy individuals. TCRdb re-called the 5' RACE reads with MiXCR, one entry per CDR3 protein. Among 90,000 to 100,000 distinct CDR3 sequences listed, 17% were seen once. V was shortened by 3 bases and J by 4 bases, with 10 bases between the two germline ends. Germline V gene data show CDR1 as DFQATT and CDR2 as SNEGSKA (reference sequence). The CDR3 length is 13 residues. The V call is TRBV20-1, the J call TRBJ2-1; tentative D call: TRBD1 (5 bases). This sequence was found in a human donor in good health. The CDR3: CSARLGRYNEQFF. CDR3 coding DNA: TGCAGTGCTAGGTTGGGGCGTTACAATGAGCAGTTCTTC.